A single sample is the source of the 11 T cell receptor beta chains below, sequenced in a study of response to subunit inactivated influenza vaccine. TCRdb reprocessed the RT-PCR reads via MiXCR and lists one record per CDR3 protein. The sample carries around 470,000 distinct CDR3 sequences, less than 7.5% recorded once. The sample was PBMCs from blood, taken roughly 24 months after vaccination. The receptors stem from a man aged 50-75 years who received an inactivated influenza vaccine.

This clonotype was seen a handful of times. V and J are TRBV9 and TRBJ2-3; 14 bases fit TRBD2. The CDR3 runs 14 residues. CDR1 and CDR2 (germline): SGDLS, YYNGEE. With V trimmed by 3 bases and J by 9 bases, 3 bases remained unmatched. The chain's CDR3 is CASSETSGGATQYF. CDR3 DNA: TGTGCCAGCAGCGAGACTAGCGGGGGGGCCACGCAGTATTTT.

This clonotype was counted only a few times. The chain recombines TRBV9 with TRBJ1-1; D not resolved. The V gene lost 2 bases and the J gene lost 7 bases, with 12 bases spanning the gap. The germline CDR1 and CDR2 sequences are SGDLS and YYNGEE. The CDR3 is 13 residues long. The CDR3 spells CASSVPQGSEAFF. The CDR3 region has the DNA TGTGCCAGCAGCGTCCCTCAAGGCAGTGAAGCTTTCTTT.

This clonotype was recorded a few times. This chain joins TRBV6-5 and TRBJ2-1, with D tentatively TRBD1 (6 bases). The V end was cut by 4 bases, the J end by 10 bases, with 20 bases between. In germline, CDR1 is MNHEY, CDR2 SVGAGI. This CDR3 has 15 amino acids. CDR3 in amino acids: CASSLGQGKGGEQFF. CDR3 sequence (DNA): TGTGCCAGCAGTTTAGGTCAGGGGAAAGGCGGAGAGCAGTTCTTC.

This clonotype was detected ten times or more. Germline is not matched at one junction end, which may reflect a read error. The rearrangement joins TRBV12-3 or TRBV12-4 to TRBJ1-1; D remains unclear. This CDR3 is 14 amino acids long. The CDR3 coding sequence is TGTGCCAGCAATTTAAGACTTAGCCTTACTGAAGCTTTCTTT. Amino acids: CASNLRLSLTEAFF.

The gene calls are TRBV28 and TRBJ2-3; tentative D call: TRBD2 (6 bases). CDR1 and CDR2 from the germline V gene are MDHEN and SYDVKM. The CDR3 spans 15 residues. V lost 5 bases and J lost 6, with 18 bases in between. Written as DNA, the CDR3 is TGTGCCAGCAGTACTCCGGGACTCCCGTTGGATACGCAGTATTTT. Its translation: CASSTPGLPLDTQYF.

This clonotype has a handful of counts. This rearrangement joins TRBV14 to TRBJ2-5; a possible D gene is TRBD2 (5 bases). The CDR3 totals 14 residues. From germline, CDR1 is SGHDN and CDR2 FVKESK. Trimming shortened V by 1 base and J by 6 bases, and 12 bases separated the two germline ends. DNA for the CDR3: TGTGCCAGCAGCCAAGTTGCGGGTGTGAAGACCCAGTACTTC. It codes for CASSQVAGVKTQYF.

This clonotype was observed a handful of times. The rearrangement uses TRBV15 and TRBJ2-3, with TRBD1 matching 7 bases. The germline V gene has CDR1 LNHNV and CDR2 YYDKDF (reference sequence). J lost 4 bases, V lost 5 bases, and 6 bases had no gene match. The CDR3 runs to 14 residues. The CDR3 nucleotides are TGTGCCACCAGCCGACAGGGAGAGGCAGATACGCAGTATTTT. Translation: CATSRQGEADTQYF.

This clonotype has ten or more counts. V and J are TRBV20-1 and TRBJ1-5; D not certain. The CDR3 spans 15 residues. The V end was cut by 1 base, the J end by 6 bases, with 16 bases between. Germline V CDR1 and CDR2: DFQATT, SNEGSKA (reference sequence). The CDR3 region is CSARGSASVSQPQHF. The CDR3, as DNA: TGCAGTGCTAGAGGGTCAGCGTCAGTCAGTCAGCCCCAGCATTTT.

The sample holds many counts of this clonotype. This chain joins TRBV12-3 or TRBV12-4 and TRBJ2-2, with 7 bases matching TRBD1. The CDR3 runs 16 residues. Unmatched junction bases numbered 11, after V lost 5 bases and J lost 5 bases. The CDR3 loop is CASSPFRQGATGELFF. The CDR3 DNA reads TGTGCCAGCAGTCCCTTCAGACAGGGTGCAACCGGGGAGCTGTTTTTT.

This chain connects TRBV20-1 to TRBJ2-5; 8 bases are a match to TRBD1. V was pared by 4 bases and J by 4 bases, with 2 bases of the junction left unmatched. The CDR3 totals 12 residues. CDR1 and CDR2 (germline): DFQATT, SNEGSKA (reference sequence). The CDR3 reads CSATGGAETQYF. The CDR3 DNA is TGCAGTGCTACAGGGGGCGCAGAGACCCAGTACTTC.

The chain combines TRBV4-1 with TRBJ2-1; perhaps D is TRBD1 or TRBD2 (6 bases each). The CDR3 runs to 21 residues. The germline gives CDR1 MGHRA, CDR2 YSYEKL. The V and J ends lost 3 bases and 3 bases respectively, with 30 bases between them. DNA of the CDR3: TGCGCCAGCAGCCATTTTTTTTGGTTGGAGGGGGTCACTAGAAACTACAATGAGCAGTTCTTC. Encoded protein: CASSHFFWLEGVTRNYNEQFF.